This T cell receptor beta chain derives from a study of control samples from healthy donors and cancer patients. V dropped 6 bases and J dropped 2 bases, with 14 bases sitting between them. Germline V gene data show CDR1 as MGHDK and CDR2 as SYGVNS. The length of the CDR3 is 14 residues. TCRdb's copy holds only in-frame clones and misses some; the assay was immunoSEQ multiplex PCR. The repertoire holds around 75,000 clones, with around 92% as singletons. This chain connects TRBV25-1 to TRBJ2-7; D unresolved. The receptor was derived from a woman aged 55-70 years in good health. The sequenced sample was blood. The CDR3 region has the DNA TGTGCCAGCAGCCCTACCACTAAGACCTACGAGCAGTACTTC. This encodes CASSPTTKTYEQYF.